One and the same sample provided the 8 T cell receptor beta chains below, sequenced in a study of human T cells and chemical hapten exposure. Described time point: patch test 2, 6 weeks after DPC sensitization. Treatment of the sample: therapeutic diphenylcyclopropenone sensitization with weekly scalp DPC. TCRdb independently ran MiXCR on the RACE reads; one entry per CDR3 protein. The repertoire consists of tens of thousands of distinct CDR3 sequences, with 10% to 13% occurring once and the leading ten covering 2% to 2.5%. The specimen was whole blood, collected in connection with sensitization to the hapten diphenylcyclopropenone (DPC). The receptors were gathered from a woman in her 30s with alopecia areata. Some clones in this sample may be carry-over from other donors' samples.

The gene calls are TRBV7-3 and TRBJ2-5, with a possible D match to TRBD2 (6 bases). Germline V lookup: CDR1 SGHTA, CDR2 FQGTGA. This CDR3 spans 14 amino acids. Trimming took off 5 bases at V and 1 base at J, with 11 bases between the two ends. In DNA form, the CDR3 reads TGTGCCAGCAGCCGGAATAGCGGCCAAGAGACCCAGTACTTC. Translation gives CASSRNSGQETQYF. Full variable domain (outside the CDR3, taken from reference TRBV7-3 and TRBJ2-5): GAGVSQTPSNKVTEKGKYVELRCDPISGHTALYWYRQSLGQGPEFLIYFQGTGAADDSGLPNDRFFAVRPEGSVSTLKIQRTERGDSAVYLCASSRNSGQETQYFGPGTRLLVL.

A note on this clonotype: One junction end does not reproduce the germline sequence, and a read error may be involved. This chain links TRBV2 with TRBJ1-6, with 7 bases fitting TRBD1. The CDR3 extends over 15 amino acids. Germline assignment: CDR1 SNHLY and CDR2 FYNNEI. The CDR3 region has the DNA TGTGCCAGCAGTGTTGGAGGGGGCAAGAATTCACCCCTCAACTTT. It encodes CASSVGGGKNSPLNF. Combining the CDR3 with reference TRBV2 and TRBJ1-6 gives the whole variable domain EPEVTQTPSHQVTQMGQEVILRCVPISNHLYFYWYRQILGQKVEFLVSFYNNEISEKSEIFDDQFSVERPDGSNFTLKIRSTKLEDSAMYFCASSVGGGKNSPLNFGNGTRLTVT.

Points on this clonotype: Just one base apart from a much larger clone, this may be a read error. V and J are TRBV6-1 and TRBJ2-3; no firm D call. This CDR3 has 13 residues. From germline, CDR1 is MNHNS and CDR2 SASEGT. V dropped 3 bases and J dropped 4 bases, with 8 bases sitting between them. DNA of the CDR3: TGTGCCAGCAGTGAGGGGAACGCAGATACGCAGTATTTT. Its protein is CASSEGNADTQYF.

V gene TRBV4-2 combines with J gene TRBJ2-2; 9 nucleotides align to TRBD1. The junction had 14 bases not matched to a gene; V was cut back by 1 base and J by 5 bases. The germline V gene has CDR1 LGHNA and CDR2 YNFKEQ. The CDR3 is 19 amino acids. In DNA, the CDR3 is TGTGCCAGCAGCCAAGTCCCGGGACAGGGTCAGGTCAGAACCGGGGAGCTGTTTTTT. Protein product: CASSQVPGQGQVRTGELFF.

Ten or more counts support this clonotype. V and J are TRBV5-8 and TRBJ2-2; no reliable D call. Looked up from germline, CDR1 is SGHTS and CDR2 is YDEGEE. The CDR3 is made up of 12 amino acids. V was shortened by 1 base and J by 7 bases, with 5 bases between the two germline ends. CDR3 residues: CASSLYDGELFF. CDR3 in DNA: TGTGCCAGCAGCTTGTATGACGGGGAGCTGTTTTTT.

This clonotype was detected ten times or more. The chain's CDR3 is CASSLFYEQYF. The CDR3 DNA follows: TGTGCCAGCAGCTTATTCTACGAGCAGTACTTC. The J gene is TRBJ2-7, the V gene TRBV11-3; D is ambiguous. This CDR3 contains 11 residues. Germline V gene data show CDR1 as SGHNT and CDR2 as YENEEA. V gave up 2 bases and J gave up 3 bases, with 2 bases separating them.

The chain has TRBV3-1 and TRBJ1-4; maybe TRBD1 (6 bases). Germline-derived CDR1 and CDR2 are LGHDT and YNNKEL (reference sequence). This CDR3 is 14 amino acids long. Between the trimmed V and J ends, which lost 5 bases and 7 bases, there was a span of 14 bases. CDR3 region: CASSMSGTPEKLFF. The CDR3 DNA reads TGTGCCAGCAGCATGAGTGGGACACCTGAAAAACTGTTTTTT.

This clonotype was seen many times. The V and J genes are TRBV29-1 and TRBJ1-1; 7 bases fit TRBD1. Trimming cost V 7 bases and J 4 bases; bases outside gene matches: 6. Germline CDR1 reads SQVTM; CDR2 reads ANQGSEA. The CDR3 contains 12 residues. CDR3 sequence reads: CSAAKGATEAFF. The CDR3 coding sequence is TGCAGCGCAGCAAAGGGGGCCACTGAAGCTTTCTTT.